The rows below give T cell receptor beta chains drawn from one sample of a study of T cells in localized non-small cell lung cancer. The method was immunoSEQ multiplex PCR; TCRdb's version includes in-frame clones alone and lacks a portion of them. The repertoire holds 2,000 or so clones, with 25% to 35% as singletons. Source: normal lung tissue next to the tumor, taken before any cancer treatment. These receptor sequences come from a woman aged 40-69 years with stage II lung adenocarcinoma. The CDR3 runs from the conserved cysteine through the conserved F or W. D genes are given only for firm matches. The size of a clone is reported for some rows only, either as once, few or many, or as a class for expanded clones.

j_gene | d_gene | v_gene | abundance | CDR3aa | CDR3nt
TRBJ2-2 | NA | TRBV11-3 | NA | CASSSPSGGTGLTGELFF | TGTGCCAGCAGCTCTCCCTCGGGAGGGACAGGGTTGACCGGGGAGCTGTTTTTT
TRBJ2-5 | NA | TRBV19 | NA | CASMTHQGETQYF | TGTGCCAGTATGACCCACCAAGGAGAGACCCAGTACTTC
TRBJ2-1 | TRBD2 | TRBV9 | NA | CASSGSSGRAAGEQFF | TGTGCCAGCAGTGGAAGTAGCGGGAGGGCCGCGGGTGAGCAGTTCTTC
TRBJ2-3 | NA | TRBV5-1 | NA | CASSLGGAVVGTDTQYF | TGCGCCAGCAGCTTAGGTGGGGCGGTAGTAGGGACAGATACGCAGTATTTT
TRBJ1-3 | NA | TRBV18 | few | CASSPPRDSGNTIYF | TGTGCCAGCTCACCACCACGTGACTCTGGAAACACCATATATTTT
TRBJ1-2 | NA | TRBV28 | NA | CASTNLNYGYTF | TGTGCCAGCACTAATCTTAACTATGGCTACACCTTC
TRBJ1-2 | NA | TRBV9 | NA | CASSVDKTNYGYTF | TGTGCCAGCAGTGTGGACAAGACTAACTATGGCTACACCTTC
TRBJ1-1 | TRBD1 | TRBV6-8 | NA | CASSASRDRAEAFF | TGTGCCAGCAGTGCGTCCCGGGACAGGGCTGAAGCTTTCTTT
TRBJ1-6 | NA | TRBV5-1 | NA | CASSLGQTYSPLHF | TGCGCCAGCAGCTTGGGCCAGACTTATTCACCCCTCCACTTT
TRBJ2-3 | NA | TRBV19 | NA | CASSIQGSTDTQYF | TGTGCCAGTAGTATACAGGGGAGCACAGATACGCAGTATTTT
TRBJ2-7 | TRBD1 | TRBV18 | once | CASSVRDRGLSSYEQYF | TGTGCCAGCTCAGTCCGGGACAGGGGGCTCTCATCCTACGAGCAGTACTTC
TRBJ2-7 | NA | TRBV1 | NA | CASSQDSGTGTYEQYF | TGCGCCAGCAGCCAAGATTCCGGGACTGGAACCTACGAGCAGTACTTC
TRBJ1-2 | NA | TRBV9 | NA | CASSEAEYGYTF | TGTGCCAGCAGTGAGGCGGAATATGGCTACACCTTC
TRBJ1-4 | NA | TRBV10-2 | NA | CASSESSPAGVEKLFF | TGCGCCAGCAGTGAGTCGAGTCCCGCAGGCGTCGAAAAACTGTTTTTT
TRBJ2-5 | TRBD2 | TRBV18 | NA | CASSPTFLAGFFQETQYF | TGTGCCAGCTCACCCACGTTCCTAGCGGGGTTTTTCCAAGAGACCCAGTACTTC
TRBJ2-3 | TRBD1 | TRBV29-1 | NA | CSVEGQGYTDTQYF | TGCAGCGTTGAAGGACAGGGTTACACAGATACGCAGTATTTT
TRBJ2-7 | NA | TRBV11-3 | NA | CASSRSGTTYEQYF | TGTGCCAGCAGCCGATCGGGGACAACCTACGAGCAGTACTTC
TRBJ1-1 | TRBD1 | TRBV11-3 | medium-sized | CASSHERDRVPEAFF | TGTGCCAGCAGCCACGAGAGGGACAGGGTACCTGAAGCTTTCTTT
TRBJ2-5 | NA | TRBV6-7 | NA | CASSTGGGTRSQYF | TGTGCCAGCAGTACAGGGGGGGGTACTAGATCCCAGTACTTC
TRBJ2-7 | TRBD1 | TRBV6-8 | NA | CASSYQGAPYEQYF | TGTGCCAGCAGTTACCAGGGGGCCCCCTACGAGCAGTACTTC
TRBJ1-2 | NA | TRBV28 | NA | CASSSRWGGLYHYGYTF | TGTGCCAGCAGTTCGAGATGGGGGGGGTTATACCACTATGGCTACACCTTC
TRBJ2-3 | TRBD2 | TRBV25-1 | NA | CASRDSGRSSDTQYF | TGTGCCAGCAGGGATAGCGGGAGATCGTCAGATACGCAGTATTTT
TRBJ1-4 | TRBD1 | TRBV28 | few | CASSRDRGPTNEKLFF | TGTGCCAGCAGCCGCGACAGGGGCCCAACTAATGAAAAACTGTTTTTT
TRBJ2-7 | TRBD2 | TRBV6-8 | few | CASSQAPLAGDIDEQYF | TGTGCCAGCAGTCAAGCCCCTCTAGCGGGGGATATAGACGAGCAGTACTTC
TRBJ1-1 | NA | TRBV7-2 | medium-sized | CASSLKRDTEAFF | TGTGCCAGCAGCTTAAAGAGGGATACTGAAGCTTTCTTT
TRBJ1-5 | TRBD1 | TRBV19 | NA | CASTTPHGRGAQPQHF | TGTGCCAGTACCACCCCTCATGGCAGGGGGGCTCAGCCCCAGCATTTT
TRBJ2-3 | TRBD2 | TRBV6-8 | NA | CAISLGTSGGATDTQYF | TGTGCCATCAGCTTAGGGACTAGCGGGGGGGCCACAGATACGCAGTATTTT
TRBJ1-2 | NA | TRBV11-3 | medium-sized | CASSSTGVSGGYTF | TGTGCCAGCAGCTCTACCGGAGTATCAGGGGGCTACACCTTC
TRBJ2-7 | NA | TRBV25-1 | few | CASSGPRTALAVGQYF | TGTGCCAGCAGTGGGCCCCGGACTGCCCTTGCGGTGGGGCAGTACTTC
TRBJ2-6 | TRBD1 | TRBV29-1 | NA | CSAQGASGANVLTF | TGCAGCGCACAGGGGGCCTCTGGGGCCAACGTCCTGACTTTC
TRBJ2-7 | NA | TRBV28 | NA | CASSSKGSYEQYF | TGTGCCAGCAGTTCAAAGGGATCCTACGAGCAGTACTTC
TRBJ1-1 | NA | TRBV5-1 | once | CASSLKGEHTEAFF | TGCGCCAGCAGCTTGAAAGGGGAGCACACTGAAGCTTTCTTT
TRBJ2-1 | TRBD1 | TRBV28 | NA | CASSITGGAIYEQFF | TGTGCCAGCAGCATAACAGGGGGCGCGATCTATGAGCAGTTCTTC
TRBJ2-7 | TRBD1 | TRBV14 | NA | CASSQDWDRALFYEQYF | TGTGCCAGCAGCCAAGATTGGGACAGGGCGCTCTTCTACGAGCAGTACTTC
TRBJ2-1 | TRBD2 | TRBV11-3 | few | CASSLTSGRYNEQFF | TGTGCCAGCAGCTTGACTAGCGGACGCTACAATGAGCAGTTCTTC
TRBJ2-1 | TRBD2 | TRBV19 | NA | CASSIGSSGMYNEQFF | TGTGCCAGTAGTATAGGGTCGAGCGGGATGTACAATGAGCAGTTCTTC
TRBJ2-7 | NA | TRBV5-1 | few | CASSLFQGPYEQYF | TGCGCCAGCAGCTTGTTCCAGGGACCCTACGAGCAGTACTTC
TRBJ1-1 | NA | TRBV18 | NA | CASSPSGAFTEAFF | TGTGCCAGCTCCCCCTCTGGGGCGTTCACTGAAGCTTTCTTT
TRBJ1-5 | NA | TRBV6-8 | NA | CASSPPSTGDQPQHF | TGTGCCAGCAGTCCCCCTTCGACGGGTGACCAGCCCCAGCATTTT
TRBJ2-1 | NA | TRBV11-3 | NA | CASSIPGLLGVREQFF | TGTGCCAGCAGTATACCGGGACTCCTCGGTGTACGTGAGCAGTTCTTC
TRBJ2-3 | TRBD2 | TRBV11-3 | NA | CASSSGLAASDTQYF | TGTGCCAGCAGCTCAGGACTAGCGGCCTCAGATACGCAGTATTTT
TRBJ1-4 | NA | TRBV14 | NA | CASSQEMGEKLFF | TGTGCCAGCAGCCAAGAAATGGGAGAAAAACTGTTTTTT
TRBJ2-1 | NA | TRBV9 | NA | CASSTRSYNEQFF | TGTGCCAGCAGCACACGCTCCTACAATGAGCAGTTCTTC
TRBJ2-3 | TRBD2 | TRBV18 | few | CASSPAGTRGDTQYF | TGTGCCAGCTCACCGGCCGGGACTAGGGGCGATACGCAGTATTTT
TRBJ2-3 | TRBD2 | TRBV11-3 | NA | CASRLVAGDTDTQYF | TGTGCCAGCCGTCTTGTAGCGGGAGACACAGATACGCAGTATTTT
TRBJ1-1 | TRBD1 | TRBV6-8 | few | CASSAIDRDTEAFF | TGTGCCAGCAGTGCCATCGACAGGGACACTGAAGCTTTCTTT
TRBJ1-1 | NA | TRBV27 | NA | CASSLSRSSEAFF | TGTGCCAGCAGTTTATCCCGCAGCAGTGAAGCTTTCTTT
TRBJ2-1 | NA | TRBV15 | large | CATSRDLEGAKQFF | TGTGCCACCAGCAGAGATCTGGAGGGGGCAAAGCAGTTCTTC
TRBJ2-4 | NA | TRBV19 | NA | CASSPGDSLGSIQYF | TGTGCCAGTAGTCCGGGGGACAGTCTTGGGTCCATTCAGTACTTC
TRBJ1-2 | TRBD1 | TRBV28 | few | CASSPNRPGGDWGYTF | TGTGCCAGCAGTCCGAATCGGCCAGGGGGCGATTGGGGCTACACCTTC
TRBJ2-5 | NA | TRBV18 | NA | CASSPRGQETQYF | TGTGCCAGCTCACCCCGGGGCCAAGAGACCCAGTACTTC
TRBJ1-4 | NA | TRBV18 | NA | CASSPGRAEKLFF | TGTGCCAGCTCACCAGGTCGGGCCGAAAAACTGTTTTTT
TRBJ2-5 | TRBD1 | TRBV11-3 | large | CASSYPRTGKETQYF | TGTGCCAGCAGCTACCCCAGGACAGGGAAAGAGACCCAGTACTTC
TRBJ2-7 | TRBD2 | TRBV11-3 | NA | CASSSYTGLAAYEQYF | TGTGCCAGCAGCTCCTACACAGGACTAGCCGCCTACGAGCAGTACTTC
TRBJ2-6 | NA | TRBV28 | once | CASSLYEKGWQSGANVLTF | TGTGCCAGCAGTTTATACGAAAAGGGGTGGCAATCTGGGGCCAACGTCCTGACTTTC
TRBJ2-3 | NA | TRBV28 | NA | CASSSLGRTSTDTQYF | TGTGCCAGCAGTTCCCTAGGGAGGACTAGCACAGATACGCAGTATTTT
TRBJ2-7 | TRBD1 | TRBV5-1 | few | CASSFFPSGTDTYEQYF | TGCGCCAGCAGCTTTTTCCCCTCCGGGACAGACACCTACGAGCAGTACTTC